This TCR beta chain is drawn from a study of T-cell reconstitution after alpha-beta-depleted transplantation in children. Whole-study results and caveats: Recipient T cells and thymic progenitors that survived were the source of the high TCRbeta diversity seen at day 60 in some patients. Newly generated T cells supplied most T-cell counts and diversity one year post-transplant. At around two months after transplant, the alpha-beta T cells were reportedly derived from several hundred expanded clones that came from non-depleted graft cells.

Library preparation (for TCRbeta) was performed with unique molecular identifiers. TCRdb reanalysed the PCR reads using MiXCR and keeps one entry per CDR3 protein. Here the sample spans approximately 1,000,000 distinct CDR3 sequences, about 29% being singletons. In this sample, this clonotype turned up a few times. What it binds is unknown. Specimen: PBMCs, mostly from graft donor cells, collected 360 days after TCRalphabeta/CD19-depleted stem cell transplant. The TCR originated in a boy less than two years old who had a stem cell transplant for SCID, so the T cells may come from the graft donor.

DNA for the CDR3: TGTGCCACAGAGAGCGGACAGGGAAACACTGAAGCTTTCTTT. It translates to CATESGQGNTEAFF. The chain is built from TRBV10-3 and TRBJ1-1, with TRBD1 identical over 8 bases. Losses at the gene ends were 10 bases for V and 2 bases for J; bases not matched to a gene: 9. In germline, CDR1 is ENHRY, CDR2 SYGVKD. CDR3 length: 14 residues.